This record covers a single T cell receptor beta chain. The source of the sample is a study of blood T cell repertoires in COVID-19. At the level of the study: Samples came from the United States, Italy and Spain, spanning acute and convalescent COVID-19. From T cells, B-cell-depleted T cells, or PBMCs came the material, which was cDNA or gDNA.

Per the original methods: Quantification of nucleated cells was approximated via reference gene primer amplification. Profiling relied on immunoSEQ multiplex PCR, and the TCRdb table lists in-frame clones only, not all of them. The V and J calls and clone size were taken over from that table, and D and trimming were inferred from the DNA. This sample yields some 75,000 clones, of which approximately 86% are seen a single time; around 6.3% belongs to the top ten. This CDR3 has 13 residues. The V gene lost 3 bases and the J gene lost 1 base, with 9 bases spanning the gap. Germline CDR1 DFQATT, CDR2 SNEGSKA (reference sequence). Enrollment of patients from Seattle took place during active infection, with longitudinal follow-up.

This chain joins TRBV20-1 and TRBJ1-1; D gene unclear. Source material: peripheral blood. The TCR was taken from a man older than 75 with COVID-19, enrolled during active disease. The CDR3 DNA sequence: TGCAGTGCTAGTAGCTTCACGAACACTGAAGCTTTCTTT. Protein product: CSASSFTNTEAFF.